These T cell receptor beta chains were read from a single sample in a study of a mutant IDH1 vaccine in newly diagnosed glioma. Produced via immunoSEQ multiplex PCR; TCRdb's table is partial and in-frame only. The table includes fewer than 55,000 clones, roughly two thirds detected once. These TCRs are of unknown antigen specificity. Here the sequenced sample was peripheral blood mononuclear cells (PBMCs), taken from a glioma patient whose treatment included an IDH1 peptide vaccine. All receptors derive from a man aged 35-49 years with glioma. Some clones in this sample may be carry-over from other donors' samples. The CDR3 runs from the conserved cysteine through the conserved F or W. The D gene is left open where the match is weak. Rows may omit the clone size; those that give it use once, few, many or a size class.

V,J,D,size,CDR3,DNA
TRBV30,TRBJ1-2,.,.,CAWSVGRDYGYTF,TGTGCCTGGAGTGTAGGCAGAGACTATGGCTACACCTTC
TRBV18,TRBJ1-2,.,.,CASSPPRRVDGYTF,TGTGCCAGCTCACCACCGAGGAGGGTGGATGGCTACACCTTC
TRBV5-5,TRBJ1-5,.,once,CASSPVPASNQPQHF,TGTGCCAGCAGCCCCGTCCCCGCGAGCAATCAGCCCCAGCATTTT
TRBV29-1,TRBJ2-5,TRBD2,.,CSVAWTSGRQETQYF,TGCAGCGTCGCCTGGACTAGCGGGAGACAAGAGACCCAGTACTTC
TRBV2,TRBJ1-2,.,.,CASSGGTFYGYTF,TGTGCCAGCAGTGGAGGGACCTTCTATGGCTACACCTTC
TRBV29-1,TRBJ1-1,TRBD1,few,CSVKGTVNTEAFF,TGCAGCGTTAAAGGGACAGTGAACACTGAAGCTTTCTTT
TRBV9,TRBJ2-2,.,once,CASSVAAHTGELFF,TGTGCCAGCAGCGTAGCGGCACACACCGGGGAGCTGTTTTTT
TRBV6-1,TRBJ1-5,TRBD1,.,CASRRQGGNNQPQHF,TGTGCCAGCAGGAGACAGGGGGGAAACAATCAGCCCCAGCATTTT
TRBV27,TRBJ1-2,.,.,CASSFRGGGANYGYTF,TGTGCCAGCAGTTTCAGGGGTGGGGGAGCTAACTATGGCTACACCTTC
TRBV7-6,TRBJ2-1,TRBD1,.,CASSSGQVVHNEQFF,TGTGCCAGCAGCTCCGGACAGGTAGTCCACAATGAGCAGTTCTTC
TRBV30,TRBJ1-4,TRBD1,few,CAWSGQGGSAGKLFF,TGTGCCTGGAGTGGACAGGGAGGGTCTGCTGGAAAACTGTTTTTT
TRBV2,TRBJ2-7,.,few,CASSEAPGGIYEQYF,TGTGCCAGCAGTGAAGCCCCAGGGGGGATCTACGAGCAGTACTTC
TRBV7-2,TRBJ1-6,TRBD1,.,CASSFGQGGSPLHF,TGTGCCAGCAGCTTCGGACAGGGAGGTTCACCCCTCCACTTT
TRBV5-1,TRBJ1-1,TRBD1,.,CASSLAGQGRMNTEAFF,TGCGCCAGCAGCTTGGCCGGACAGGGAAGGATGAACACTGAAGCTTTCTTT
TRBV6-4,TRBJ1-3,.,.,CASPRERNGNTIYF,TGTGCCAGCCCGAGAGAACGGAATGGAAACACCATATATTTT
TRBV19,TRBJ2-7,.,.,CASGYSGSSYEQYF,TGTGCCAGTGGATACAGCGGTAGCTCCTACGAGCAGTACTTC
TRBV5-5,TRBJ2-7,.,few,CASSLGQIYEQYF,TGTGCCAGCAGCTTAGGACAGATCTACGAGCAGTACTTC
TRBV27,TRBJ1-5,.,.,CASSTGGVPQHF,TGTGCCAGCAGCACTGGCGGGGTGCCCCAGCATTTT
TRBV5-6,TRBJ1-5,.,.,CASSLRGGNQPQHF,TGTGCCAGCAGCTTACGGGGGGGCAATCAGCCCCAGCATTTT
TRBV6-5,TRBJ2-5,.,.,CASSYSPSGRETQYF,TGTGCCAGCAGTTACTCGCCCTCAGGGAGAGAGACCCAGTACTTC
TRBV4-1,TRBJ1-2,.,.,CASSPSPGNYGYTF,TGCGCCAGCAGCCCGAGCCCCGGCAACTATGGCTACACCTTC
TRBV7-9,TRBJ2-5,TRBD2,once,CASSFASGGWSQETQYF,TGTGCCAGCAGCTTCGCTAGCGGGGGGTGGAGCCAAGAGACCCAGTACTTC
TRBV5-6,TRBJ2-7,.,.,CASSSGSMTEQYF,TGTGCCAGCAGCTCGGGAAGCATGACCGAGCAGTACTTC
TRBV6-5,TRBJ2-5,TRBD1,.,CASSIQGTGVETQYF,TGTGCCAGCAGTATCCAGGGGACAGGAGTGGAGACCCAGTACTTC
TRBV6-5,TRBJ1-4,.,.,CASSRVVFNHEKLFF,TGTGCCAGCAGCCGCGTGGTGTTCAACCATGAAAAACTGTTTTTT
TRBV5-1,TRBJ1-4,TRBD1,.,CASRPGTGIEKLFF,TGCGCCAGCAGGCCTGGGACAGGGATTGAAAAACTGTTTTTT
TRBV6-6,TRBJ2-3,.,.,CASRTGDTQYF,TGTGCCAGCCGGACTGGAGATACGCAGTATTTT
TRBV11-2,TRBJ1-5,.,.,CASSLGLYNQPQHF,TGTGCCAGCAGCTTAGGCCTTTACAATCAGCCCCAGCATTTT
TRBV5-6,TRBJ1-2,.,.,CASSLWRHNYGYTF,TGTGCCAGCAGCTTGTGGCGGCACAACTATGGCTACACCTTC
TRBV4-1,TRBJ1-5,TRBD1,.,CASSRNLHGTGSEVDQPQHF,TGCGCCAGCAGCAGAAATCTTCACGGGACAGGGAGCGAGGTCGATCAGCCCCAGCATTTT
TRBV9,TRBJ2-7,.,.,CASSEGPSYEQYF,TGTGCCAGCAGCGAGGGCCCTTCCTACGAGCAGTACTTC
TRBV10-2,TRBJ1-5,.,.,CASRGQGGNQPQHF,TGCGCCAGCAGGGGGCAGGGTGGCAATCAGCCCCAGCATTTT
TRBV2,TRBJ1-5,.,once,CASSEVGNSNQPQHF,TGTGCCAGCAGTGAAGTGGGGAATAGCAATCAGCCCCAGCATTTT
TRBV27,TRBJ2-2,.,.,CASSLEYSAARYTGELFF,TGTGCCAGCAGTTTAGAATACAGTGCCGCACGATACACCGGGGAGCTGTTTTTT
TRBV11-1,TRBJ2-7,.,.,CASSLGFLASYEQYF,TGTGCCAGCAGCTTAGGTTTTCTAGCGTCCTACGAGCAGTACTTC
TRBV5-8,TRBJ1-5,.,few,CASSSGGNQPQHF,TGTGCCAGCAGCTCCGGGGGGAATCAGCCCCAGCATTTT
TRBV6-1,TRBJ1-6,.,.,CASSEEGTGGSPLHF,TGTGCCAGCAGTGAAGAAGGGACGGGAGGTTCACCCCTCCACTTT
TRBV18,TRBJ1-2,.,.,CASSPGGSNYGYTF,TGTGCCAGCTCACCAGGGGGCTCTAACTATGGCTACACCTTC
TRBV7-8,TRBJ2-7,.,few,CASSSQATRGPYEQYF,TGTGCCAGCAGCTCCCAGGCTACCCGCGGCCCCTACGAGCAGTACTTC
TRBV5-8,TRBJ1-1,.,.,CASSLDRALLRMNTEAFF,TGTGCCAGCAGCTTGGATAGGGCCCTCTTAAGAATGAACACTGAAGCTTTCTTT